This T cell receptor (beta chain) was obtained from a study of regulatory T cells in long-lasting Graves disease (dated by TCRdb to the early 2020s). General notes on the study: Patients with newly diagnosed Graves' disease had been on antithyroid drugs for under 3 months. Persistent Graves' disease patients were compared with newly diagnosed Graves' disease patients by peripheral blood TCR sequencing and RNA sequencing. A total of 33 samples were covered by TCR sequencing, comprising around 13 persistent and approximately 20 newly diagnosed Graves' disease patients. The study was registered as a clinical trial and conducted in China. Study-wide findings and limitations: TRBV28, TRBJ1-2 and TRBJ2-5 were preferentially used in persistent disease, while TRBV20-1 and TRBJ2-1 were favored in newly diagnosed disease. Because the primary lesion, thyroid tissue, could not be accessed, the study looked at peripheral blood alone. Sequencing and analysis were limited to the TCR beta chain. As a limitation, the authors acknowledged that the small sample size may reduce accuracy. More public clonotypes were shared among persistent patients (around 3,000) than among newly diagnosed patients (more than 950). Compared with newly diagnosed patients, persistent Graves' disease patients had lower TCR Shannon entropy and fewer highly expanded clones, which suggests clonal expansion.

According to the study, the label for this sample's time point signals: newly diagnosed GD, antithyroid drugs for less than 3 months. RNA was extracted from PBMCs in TRIzol for both TCR sequencing and RNA sequencing. The diagnosis of Graves' disease was made according to American Thyroid Association guidelines. Recruitment of patients was carried out at an endocrinology department in Xi'an, China. Each patient gave roughly 10 milliliters of peripheral blood, collected in an EDTA anticoagulant tube. PBMCs were isolated by Ficoll Paque Plus density gradient separation without further T cell sorting. An Agilent 2100 Bioanalyzer and agarose gel were used to assess RNA quality, and a NanoDrop 2000 was used to measure RNA concentration. Library prep was done by multiplex PCR. Sequenced using an Illumina HiSeq 4000. TCR beta libraries were built with iRepertoire HTBI primers and Arm-PCR amplification of CDR3 regions. Before sequencing, the PCR products underwent gel purification. The authors' analysis ran thus. Gene usage analysis of CDR3 amino acid clonotypes used the approximately 62 TRBV and 14 TRBJ segments found across samples. Filtered high-quality paired reads were merged into contigs using COPE and FqMerger. BLAST was used to align contigs to the IMGT TRBV, TRBD and TRBJ reference genes, and CDR3 was defined following IMGT. Any clonotype with a frequency above 0.1% was classified as a highly expanded clone. Shannon entropy served as the measure of repertoire diversity, while the Gini coefficient captured V-J evenness. A clonotype was considered public if more than one individual shared it. TCRdb trimmed public reads at Q25 via fastp, called clones via MiXCR and kept in-frame beta chains. Rows are combined by CDR3 protein, so each entry shows the most common genes and DNA. None of the V and J calls come from the authors' own analysis; TCRdb made them. Present in this sample are around 450,000 distinct CDR3 sequences, over 14% of which were seen just once. Clones ranked in the top ten supply roughly 8% of the sample.

With regard to this clonotype: Its antigen remains unidentified. Base qualities are not at hand, and no much larger clone is one base apart.

Cut back by 3 bases and 0 bases, the V and J ends lie 10 bases apart. The CDR3 starts with the cysteine, ends with the phenylalanine, and has 14 residues. Here the CDR3 DNA is all that survives: 42 bases in frame from base 1. From a lookup of the germline V gene, CDR1 and CDR2 are SGHRS and YFSETQ. These data also formed part of another study, on T cells in Graves' hyperthyroidism and ophthalmopathy. As described in the second report: A patient counted as having stable Graves' hyperthyroidism if no progression to ophthalmopathy occurred over 18 months of follow-up. Hyperthyroidism patients were aged 18 to 65 years and newly diagnosed, with disease duration of less than 2 months. Patients with uncontrolled infections, other autoimmune diseases, pregnancy or lactation were excluded. Diagnoses were based on clinical symptoms, serum thyroxine and TRAb, thyroid ultrasound and orbital computed tomography. The first round of RT-PCR for the TCR CDR3 was performed with the HTBI primer set and the Qiagen OneStep RT-PCR kit. Most expanded thyroid clonotypes (frequency above 0.001) were also detected in blood, a finding suggesting that blood repertoires may reflect thyroid immune responses. A model built on a 13 V-J signature distinguished ophthalmopathy from stable hyperthyroidism, reaching 85% to 90% sensitivity and around 81% specificity in cross-validation and 80%/75% in testing. During validation, the model predicted progression to ophthalmopathy a median of approximately 7 months ahead of onset, with approximately 71% sensitivity and roughly 75% specificity. To identify TCR V-J signatures that set the groups apart, the researchers used a discovery cohort of roughly 100 patients, made up of around 40 with Graves' ophthalmopathy and about 60 with stable Graves' hyperthyroidism. An independent validation cohort of about 20 hyperthyroidism patients and 17 patients who later progressed to ophthalmopathy tested prospective prediction of ophthalmopathy. For training and testing, the roughly 100 patients in the discovery cohort were randomly divided in a 7:3 ratio. In more than five Graves' hyperthyroidism patients, the study also compared T-cell repertoires from thyroid tissue with T-cell repertoires from blood. Following sampling, methimazole starting at 30 mg daily was given to hyperthyroidism patients, and high-dose intravenous methylprednisolone was given to ophthalmopathy patients. The libraries were constructed in a second round of multiplex PCR and then size-selected and purified. Libraries were sequenced paired-end with 100 bp reads on an Illumina HiSeq2000. Raw data were processed with SOAPnuke, discarding reads with adapters, uncalled bases, mean Phred below 15, or no exact constant-primer or identifier match. COPE v1.2.5 was used to merge the high-quality paired reads, and each unique nucleotide sequence was defined as a clonotype. Clonotypes were aligned to IMGT TRBV, TRBD and TRBJ reference segments using MiTCR v1.1. The analysis included only V-J combinations with a frequency above 0.0001, which together covered roughly 99% of the repertoires. The TCS score was defined as F50 (clonal expansion) divided by E x V (chaos), with BLOSUM62-based TCRdist calculated between CDR3 peptides within each V-J. Welch's t-statistics and random forest reduced approximately 520 V-J features to under 15, which were used in a naive Bayes classifier (R e1071). No statistical method was used to set the sample size in advance, and investigators knew the group allocation. According to the paper, TCR Vbeta CDR3 sequencing was carried out on 135 peripheral blood samples, which came from under 50 ophthalmopathy, 75 or so hyperthyroidism and roughly 17 progressor patients.

The source is a woman in her thirties or forties with Graves disease. Donor details come from another sample of the same person, matched by shared clones. Here the sequenced sample was peripheral blood mononuclear cells (PBMCs), taken at new diagnosis, from a patient treated with antithyroid drugs. The chain joins TRBV5-1 to TRBJ2-7; the D gene is unclear. The DNA sequence reads TGCGCCAGCAGCTGGGCACCCAACTCCTACGAGCAGTACTTC. Its translation reads: CASSWAPNSYEQYF.